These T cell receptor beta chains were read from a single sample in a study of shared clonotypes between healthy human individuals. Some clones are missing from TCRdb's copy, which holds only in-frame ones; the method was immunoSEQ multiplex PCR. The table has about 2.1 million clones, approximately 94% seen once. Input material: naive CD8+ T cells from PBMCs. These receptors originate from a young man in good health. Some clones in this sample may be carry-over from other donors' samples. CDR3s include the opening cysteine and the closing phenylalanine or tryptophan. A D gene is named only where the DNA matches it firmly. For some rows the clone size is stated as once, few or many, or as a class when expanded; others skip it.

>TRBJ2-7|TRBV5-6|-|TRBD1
TGTGCCAGCAGCCAGAACAGGGGGTTCATGTACGAGCAGTACTTC
CASSQNRGFMYEQYF
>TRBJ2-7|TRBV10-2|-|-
TGCGCCAGCAGCCACAGGGAGAGCTCCTACGAGCAGTACTTC
CASSHRESSYEQYF
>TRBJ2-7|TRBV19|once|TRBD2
TGTGCCAGTACGGGAGGGCCCCACGAGCAGTACTTC
CASTGGPHEQYF
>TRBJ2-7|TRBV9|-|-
TGTGCCAGCAGCGGAGGGAGCTCCTACGAGCAGTACTTC
CASSGGSSYEQYF
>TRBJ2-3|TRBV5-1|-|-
TGCGCCAGCAGTGATCGTCTAGCGAGACTCACAGATACGCAGTATTTT
CASSDRLARLTDTQYF
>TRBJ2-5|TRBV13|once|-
TGTGCCAGCAGCTCCCCTCTACGGGGCGGGGAGACCCAGTACTTC
CASSSPLRGGETQYF
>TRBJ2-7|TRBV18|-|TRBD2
TGTGCCAGCTCACCTCCTAGCGGGGGCTACGAGCAGTACTTC
CASSPPSGGYEQYF
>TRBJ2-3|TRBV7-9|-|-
TGTGCCAGCAGCTCGGGGGACAGAGGGAAAACGCAGTATTTT
CASSSGDRGKTQYF
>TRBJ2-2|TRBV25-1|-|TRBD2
TGTGCCAGCAGCCCCCAGCCATCACTAGCGGCTATTACCGGGGAGCTGTTTTTT
CASSPQPSLAAITGELFF
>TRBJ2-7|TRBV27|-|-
TGTGCCAGCAGTACCTCAGGGGTCGAGCAGTACTTC
CASSTSGVEQYF
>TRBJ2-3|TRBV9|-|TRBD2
TGTGCCAGCAGCGTAGGTCCGTACGCGGGAGGGAGCACAGATACGCAGTATTTT
CASSVGPYAGGSTDTQYF
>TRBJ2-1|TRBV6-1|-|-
TGTGCCAGCAGTGAAGCCGCGGGAAAATGGAAGAATGAGCAGTTCTTC
CASSEAAGKWKNEQFF
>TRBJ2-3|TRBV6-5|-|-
TGTGCCAGCAAAAGGACTTACACAGATACGCAGTATTTT
CASKRTYTDTQYF
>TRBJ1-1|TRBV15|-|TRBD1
TGTGCCGTAACCAGGGGGCCCCCGAACACTGAAGCTTTCTTT
CAVTRGPPNTEAFF